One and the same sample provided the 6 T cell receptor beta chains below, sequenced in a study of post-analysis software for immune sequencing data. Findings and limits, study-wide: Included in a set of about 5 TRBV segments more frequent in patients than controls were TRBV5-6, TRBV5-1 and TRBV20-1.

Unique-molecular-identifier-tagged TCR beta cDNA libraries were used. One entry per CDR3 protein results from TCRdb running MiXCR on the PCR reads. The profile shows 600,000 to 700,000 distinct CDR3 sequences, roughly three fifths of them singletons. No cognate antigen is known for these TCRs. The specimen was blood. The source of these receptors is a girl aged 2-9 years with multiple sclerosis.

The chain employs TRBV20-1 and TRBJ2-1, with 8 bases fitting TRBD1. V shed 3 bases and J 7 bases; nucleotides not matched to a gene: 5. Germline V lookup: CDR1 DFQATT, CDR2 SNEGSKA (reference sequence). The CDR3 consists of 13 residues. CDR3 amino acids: CSARRRGHNEQFF. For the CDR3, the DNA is TGCAGTGCTAGGCGCAGGGGGCATAATGAGCAGTTCTTC.

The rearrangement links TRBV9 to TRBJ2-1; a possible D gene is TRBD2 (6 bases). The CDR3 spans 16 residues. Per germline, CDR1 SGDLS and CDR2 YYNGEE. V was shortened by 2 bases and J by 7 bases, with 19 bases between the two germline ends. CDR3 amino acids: CASSVSGGYEINEQFF. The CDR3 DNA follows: TGTGCCAGCAGCGTCTCCGGGGGTTATGAGATTAATGAGCAGTTCTTC.

The CDR3 DNA is TGTGCCACCAGTTCCGGGGAGGTCACAGATACGCAGTATTTT. Amino acid sequence: CATSSGEVTDTQYF. The chain is built from TRBV24-1 and TRBJ2-3, with D possibly TRBD2 on 6 matching bases. The CDR3 length is 14 residues. Trimming took off 6 bases at V and 2 bases at J, with 11 bases between the two ends. Germline values: CDR1 KGHDR, CDR2 SFDVKD.

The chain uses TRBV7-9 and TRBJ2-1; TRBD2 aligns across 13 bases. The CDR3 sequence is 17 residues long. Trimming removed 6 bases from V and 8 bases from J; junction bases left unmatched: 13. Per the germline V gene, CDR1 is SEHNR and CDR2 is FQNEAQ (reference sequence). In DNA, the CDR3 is TGTGCCAGCAGTTCCACTAGCGGGAGGGCCAAGGAGTATGAGCAGTTCTTC. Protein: CASSSTSGRAKEYEQFF.

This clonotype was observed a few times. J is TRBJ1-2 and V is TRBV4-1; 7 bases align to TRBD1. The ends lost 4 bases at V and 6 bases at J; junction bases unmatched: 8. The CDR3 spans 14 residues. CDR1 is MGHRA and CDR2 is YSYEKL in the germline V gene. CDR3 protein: CASSLTGLGDGYTF. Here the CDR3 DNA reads TGCGCCAGCAGCCTGACAGGGTTAGGCGATGGCTACACCTTC.

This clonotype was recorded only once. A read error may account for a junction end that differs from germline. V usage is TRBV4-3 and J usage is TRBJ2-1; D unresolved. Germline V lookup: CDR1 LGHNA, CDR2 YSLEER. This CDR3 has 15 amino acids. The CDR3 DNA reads TGCGCCAGTAGCCAAGCCTTAGGGTCCTACAATGAGCAGTTCTTC. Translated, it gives CASSQALGSYNEQFF.